Reported below is one T cell receptor beta chain. The germline gives CDR1 SGHAT, CDR2 FQNNGV. CDR3 length: 15 amino acids. V trimming: 5 bases; J trimming: 1 base; junction bases outside the gene matches: 7. This sample is drawn from a study of blood T cell repertoires in COVID-19. Turning to the study itself: T cells, B-cell-depleted T cells, or PBMCs supplied cDNA or gDNA.

Assay used: immunoSEQ multiplex PCR; TCRdb lists only in-frame clones, some missing. The sample consists of about 84,000 clones, 83% of them appearing once. The sequenced sample consisted of peripheral blood. The origin of this receptor is a woman older than 75 with acute or convalescent COVID-19. This chain connects TRBV11-2 to TRBJ2-7, with 8 bases aligning to TRBD2. Here the CDR3 reads CASSLGTRRSYEQYF. The CDR3 DNA reads as TGTGCCAGCAGCCTCGGGACTAGGCGTTCCTACGAGCAGTACTTC.